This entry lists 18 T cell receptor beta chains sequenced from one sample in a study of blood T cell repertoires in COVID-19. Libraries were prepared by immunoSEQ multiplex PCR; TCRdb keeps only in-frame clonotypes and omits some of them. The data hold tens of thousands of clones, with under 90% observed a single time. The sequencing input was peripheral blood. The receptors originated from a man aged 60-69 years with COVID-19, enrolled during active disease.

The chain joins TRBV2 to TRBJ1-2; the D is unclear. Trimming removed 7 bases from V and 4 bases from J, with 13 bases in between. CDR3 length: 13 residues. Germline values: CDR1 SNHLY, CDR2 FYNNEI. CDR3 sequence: CASTLRRAYGYTF. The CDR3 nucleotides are TGTGCCAGCACCCTAAGGAGGGCCTATGGCTACACCTTC.

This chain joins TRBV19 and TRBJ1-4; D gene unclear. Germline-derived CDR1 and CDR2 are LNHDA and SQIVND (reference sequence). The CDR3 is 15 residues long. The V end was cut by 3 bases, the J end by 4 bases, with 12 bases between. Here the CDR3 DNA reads TGTGCCAGTAGTATCTCGGCGGAATATAATGAAAAACTGTTTTTT. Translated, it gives CASSISAEYNEKLFF.

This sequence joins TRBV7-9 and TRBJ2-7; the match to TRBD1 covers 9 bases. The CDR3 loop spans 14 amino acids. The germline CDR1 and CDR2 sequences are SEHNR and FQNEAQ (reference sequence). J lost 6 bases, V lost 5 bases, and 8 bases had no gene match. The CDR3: CASSLRDRASEQYF. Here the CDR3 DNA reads TGTGCCAGCAGCCTCCGGGACAGGGCCTCCGAGCAGTACTTC.

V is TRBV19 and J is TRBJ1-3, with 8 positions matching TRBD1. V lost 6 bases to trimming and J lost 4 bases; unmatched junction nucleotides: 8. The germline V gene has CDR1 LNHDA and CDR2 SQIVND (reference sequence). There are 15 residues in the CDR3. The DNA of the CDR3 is TGTGCCAGTAGAACTCAGGGGGCGCGAGGAAACACCATATATTTT. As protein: CASRTQGARGNTIYF.

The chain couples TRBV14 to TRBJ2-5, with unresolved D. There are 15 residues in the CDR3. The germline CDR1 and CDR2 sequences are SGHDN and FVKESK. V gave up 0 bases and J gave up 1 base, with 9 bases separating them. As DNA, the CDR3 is TGTGCCAGCAGCCAAGAGCCTGGCAGCCAAGAGACCCAGTACTTC. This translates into CASSQEPGSQETQYF. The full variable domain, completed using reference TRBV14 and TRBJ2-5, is EAGVTQFPSHSVIEKGQTVTLRCDPISGHDNLYWYRRVMGKEIKFLLHFVKESKQDESGMPNNRFLAERTGGTYSTLKVQPAELEDSGVYFCASSQEPGSQETQYFGPGTRLLVL.

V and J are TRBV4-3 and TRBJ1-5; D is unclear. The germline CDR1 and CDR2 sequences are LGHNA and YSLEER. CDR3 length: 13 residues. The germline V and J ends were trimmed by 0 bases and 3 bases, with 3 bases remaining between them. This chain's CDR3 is CASSQDNNQPQHF. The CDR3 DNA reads TGCGCCAGCAGCCAAGATAACAATCAGCCCCAGCATTTT.

CDR3 nucleotide sequence: TGTGCCAGCAGCCAAGCCTTGCTACGGGATACGCAGTATTTT. This codes for CASSQALLRDTQYF. The chain carries TRBV3-1 (or the pseudogene TRBV3-2) and TRBJ2-3; D is unclear. V lost 1 base to trimming and J lost 6 bases, with 11 bases between them. Germline V gene data show CDR1 as LGHDT and CDR2 as YNNKEL (reference sequence). This CDR3 is built from 14 residues.

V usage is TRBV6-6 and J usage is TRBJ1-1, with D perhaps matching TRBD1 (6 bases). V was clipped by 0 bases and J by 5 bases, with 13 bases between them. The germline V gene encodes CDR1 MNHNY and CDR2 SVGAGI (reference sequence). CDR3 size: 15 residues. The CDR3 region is CASSYSLQGITEAFF. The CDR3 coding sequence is TGTGCCAGCAGTTACTCTTTACAGGGAATTACTGAAGCTTTCTTT.

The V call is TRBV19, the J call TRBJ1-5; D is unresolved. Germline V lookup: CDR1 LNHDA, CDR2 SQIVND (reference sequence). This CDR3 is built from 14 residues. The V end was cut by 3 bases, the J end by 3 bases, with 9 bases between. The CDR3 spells CASSIEGNNQPQHF. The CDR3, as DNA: TGTGCCAGTAGTATCGAGGGAAACAATCAGCCCCAGCATTTT. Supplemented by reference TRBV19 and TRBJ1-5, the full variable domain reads DGGITQSPKYLFRKEGQNVTLSCEQNLNHDAMYWYRQDPGQGLRLIYYSQIVNDFQKGDIAEGYSVSREKKESFPLTVTSAQKNPTAFYLCASSIEGNNQPQHFGDGTRLSIL.

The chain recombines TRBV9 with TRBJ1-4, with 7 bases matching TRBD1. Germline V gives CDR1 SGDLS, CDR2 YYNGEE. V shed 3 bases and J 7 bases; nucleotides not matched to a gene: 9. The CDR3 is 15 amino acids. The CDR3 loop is CASSASQGEGEKLFF. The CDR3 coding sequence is TGTGCCAGCAGCGCGTCTCAGGGGGAAGGTGAAAAACTGTTTTTT.

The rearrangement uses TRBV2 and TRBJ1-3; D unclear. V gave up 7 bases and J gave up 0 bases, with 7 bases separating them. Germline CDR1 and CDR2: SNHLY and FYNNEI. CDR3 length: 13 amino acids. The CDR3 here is CASMRSSGNTIYF. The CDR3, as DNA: TGTGCCAGCATGCGGAGCTCTGGAAACACCATATATTTT.

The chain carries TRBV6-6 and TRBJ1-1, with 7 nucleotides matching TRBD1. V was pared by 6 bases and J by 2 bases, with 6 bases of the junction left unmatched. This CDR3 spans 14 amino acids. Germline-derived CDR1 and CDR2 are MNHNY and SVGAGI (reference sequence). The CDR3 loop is CASRTGRGNTEAFF. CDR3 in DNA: TGTGCCAGCAGGACAGGGCGAGGAAACACTGAAGCTTTCTTT.

This CDR3 reads CASRPGHQSSYEQYF. DNA for the CDR3: TGTGCCAGCAGACCGGGACATCAGAGCTCCTACGAGCAGTACTTC. The chain carries TRBV6-5 and TRBJ2-7; D is perhaps TRBD1 (6 bases). The germline V gene encodes CDR1 MNHEY and CDR2 SVGAGI. CDR3 size: 15 residues. The V and J ends lost 6 bases and 0 bases respectively, with 15 bases between them.

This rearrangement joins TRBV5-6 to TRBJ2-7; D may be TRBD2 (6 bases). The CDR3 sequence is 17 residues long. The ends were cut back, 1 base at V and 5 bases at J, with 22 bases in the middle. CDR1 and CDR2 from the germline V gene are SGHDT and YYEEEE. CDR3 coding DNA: TGTGCCAGCAGCTTGACTACTAGACTAGGTAGGGCGAACGAGCAGTACTTC. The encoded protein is CASSLTTRLGRANEQYF.

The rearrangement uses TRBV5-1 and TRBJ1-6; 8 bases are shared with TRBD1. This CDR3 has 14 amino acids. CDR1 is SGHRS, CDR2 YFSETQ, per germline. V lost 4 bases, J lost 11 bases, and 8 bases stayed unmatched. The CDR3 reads CASSEDRAGTPLHF. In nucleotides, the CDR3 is TGCGCCAGCAGCGAGGACAGGGCGGGTACACCCCTCCACTTT.

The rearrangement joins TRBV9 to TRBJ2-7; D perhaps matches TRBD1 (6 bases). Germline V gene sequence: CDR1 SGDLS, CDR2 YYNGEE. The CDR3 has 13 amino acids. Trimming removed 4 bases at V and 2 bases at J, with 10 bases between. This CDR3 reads CASSPGHAYEQYF. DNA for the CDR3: TGTGCCAGCAGCCCGGGACATGCCTACGAGCAGTACTTC.

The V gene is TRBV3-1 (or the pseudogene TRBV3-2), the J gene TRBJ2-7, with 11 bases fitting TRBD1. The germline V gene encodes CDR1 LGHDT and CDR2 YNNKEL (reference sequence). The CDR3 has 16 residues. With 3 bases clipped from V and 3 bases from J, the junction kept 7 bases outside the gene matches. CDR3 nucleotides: TGTGCCAGCAGCCATGCCGGGACAGGGGGAATCTACGAGCAGTACTTC. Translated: CASSHAGTGGIYEQYF.

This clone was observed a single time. CDR3 protein: CASRWGERPQHF. The CDR3 coding sequence is TGTGCCAGCAGGTGGGGGGAACGGCCCCAGCATTTT. The rearrangement joins TRBV28 to TRBJ1-5; D perhaps matches TRBD1 (5 bases). This CDR3 has 12 residues. V was cut by 6 bases and J by 9 bases, with 12 bases left in between. Germline V gives CDR1 MDHEN, CDR2 SYDVKM.